Described below is a single T cell receptor (beta chain) sequence and its context. Data came from immunoSEQ multiplex PCR; TCRdb stores just in-frame clones and leaves some out. The table has 70,000 to 90,000 clones, roughly 94% seen once. These data belong to a study of technical replicates of blood from a handful of donors. V lost 5 bases and J 3 bases, leaving 11 bases between the germline ends. Germline-derived CDR1 and CDR2 are MGHDK and SYGVNS. CDR3 size: 14 residues. The V call is TRBV25-1, the J call TRBJ2-1, with D perhaps TRBD2 (6 bases). The sample was T cells isolated from PBMCs. This TCR derives from a human donor in good health. CDR3 nucleotide sequence: TGTGCCAGCAGTCGGGACTTCGACTACAATGAGCAGTTCTTC. Protein: CASSRDFDYNEQFF.